This T cell receptor beta chain comes out of a study of blood T cell repertoires in COVID-19. Study in general: From T cells, B-cell-depleted T cells, or PBMCs came the material, which was cDNA or gDNA.

Method: immunoSEQ multiplex PCR; TCRdb's copy keeps in-frame clones and lacks some. The sample comprises hundreds of thousands of clones, approximately 86% of which are singletons, and 1.3% rests with the top ten. The CDR3 is 17 residues long. This clone came up once. J is TRBJ1-5 and V is TRBV21-1; TRBD1, the D gene given by the table, was not confirmed from the DNA. TRBV21-1 is recorded as a pseudogene. The sequenced material came from peripheral blood. The TCR sequence derives from a man between 65 and 85 years old with acute or convalescent COVID-19. The CDR3 DNA is TGTGCCAGCAGCAAAGTTACGGGACAATGGGGCAATCAGCCCCAGCATTTT. Protein product: CASSKVTGQWGNQPQHF.